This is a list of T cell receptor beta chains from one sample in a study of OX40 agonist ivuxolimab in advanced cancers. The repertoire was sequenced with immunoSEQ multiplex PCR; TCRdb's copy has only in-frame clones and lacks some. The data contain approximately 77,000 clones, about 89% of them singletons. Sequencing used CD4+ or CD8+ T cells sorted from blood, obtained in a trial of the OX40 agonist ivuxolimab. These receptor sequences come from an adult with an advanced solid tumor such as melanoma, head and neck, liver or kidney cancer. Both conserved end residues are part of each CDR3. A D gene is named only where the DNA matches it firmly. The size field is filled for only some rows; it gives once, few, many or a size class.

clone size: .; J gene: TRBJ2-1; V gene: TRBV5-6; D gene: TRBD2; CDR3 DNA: TGTGCCAGCAGCTTGGATACTAGCGGCCCCGGTTGGGATGAGCAGTTCTTC; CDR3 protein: CASSLDTSGPGWDEQFF
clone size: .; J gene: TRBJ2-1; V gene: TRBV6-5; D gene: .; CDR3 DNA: TGTGCCAGCAGTTACAGGCCGAGGCCCCGCAATGAGCAGTTCTTC; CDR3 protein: CASSYRPRPRNEQFF
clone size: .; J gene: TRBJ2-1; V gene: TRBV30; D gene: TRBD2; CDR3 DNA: TGTGCCTGGAGTCCTACCGGGACTAGCGGGAGGTCAAAGCAGTTCTTC; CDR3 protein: CAWSPTGTSGRSKQFF
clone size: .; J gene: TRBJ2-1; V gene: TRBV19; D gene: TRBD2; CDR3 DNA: TGTGCCAGTAGTCCTATAGCGGGAGGGGGCAATGAGCAGTTCTTC; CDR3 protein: CASSPIAGGGNEQFF
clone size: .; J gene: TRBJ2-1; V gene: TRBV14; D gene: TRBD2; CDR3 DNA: TGTGCCAGCAGCCGAACCAGGTTAGCGGGAGACTGGCAGTTCTTC; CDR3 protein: CASSRTRLAGDWQFF
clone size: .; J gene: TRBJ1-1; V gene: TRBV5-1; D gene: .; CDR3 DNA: TGCGCCAGCAGCTTGGCCCAGCTGAACACTGAAGCTTTCTTT; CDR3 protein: CASSLAQLNTEAFF
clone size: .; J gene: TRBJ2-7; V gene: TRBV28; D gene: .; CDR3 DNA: TGTGCCAGCCTTCCCGGGGGAGGCTCCTACGAGCAGTACTTC; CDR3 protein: CASLPGGGSYEQYF
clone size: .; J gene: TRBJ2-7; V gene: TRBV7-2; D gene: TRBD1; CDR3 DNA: TGTGCCAGCAGCCTAGTGGGGACAGGGGGAAGGAACGAGCAGTACTTC; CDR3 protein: CASSLVGTGGRNEQYF
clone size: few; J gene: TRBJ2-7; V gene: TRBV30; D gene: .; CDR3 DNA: TGTGCCTGGAGTGTAACTGGTGGGAGCTCCTACGAGCAGTACTTC; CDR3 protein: CAWSVTGGSSYEQYF
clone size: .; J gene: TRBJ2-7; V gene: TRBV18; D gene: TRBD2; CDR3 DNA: TGTGCCAGCTCCCCGCCGGGGGGTACACGCGAGCAGTACTTC; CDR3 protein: CASSPPGGTREQYF
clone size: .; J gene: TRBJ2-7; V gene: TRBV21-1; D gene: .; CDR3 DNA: TGTGCCAGCAGACGACTCCTAGCGGCCTACGAGCAGTACTTC; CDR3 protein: CASRRLLAAYEQYF
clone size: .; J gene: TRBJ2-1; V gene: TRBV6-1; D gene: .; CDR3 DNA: TGTGCCAGCAGTACTACAGGTACCCCCTACAATGAGCAGTTCTTC; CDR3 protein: CASSTTGTPYNEQFF
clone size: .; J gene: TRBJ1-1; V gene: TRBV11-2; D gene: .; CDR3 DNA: TGTGCCAGCAGGACCCCGGGAGGTATCGCTTTCTTT; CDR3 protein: CASRTPGGIAFF
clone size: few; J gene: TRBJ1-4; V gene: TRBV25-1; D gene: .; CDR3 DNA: TGTGCCAGCAGTGACCCAACTAACGCGGTAGAACTGTTTTTT; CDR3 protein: CASSDPTNAVELFF
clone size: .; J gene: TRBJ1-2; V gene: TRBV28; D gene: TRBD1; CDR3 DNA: TGTGCCAGCAGTTTATTCGGACAGGCCTATGGCTACACCTTC; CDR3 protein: CASSLFGQAYGYTF
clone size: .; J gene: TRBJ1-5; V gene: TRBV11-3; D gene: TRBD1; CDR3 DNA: TGTGCCAGCAGTGCACAGGGGGATCAGCCCCAGCATTTT; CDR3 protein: CASSAQGDQPQHF
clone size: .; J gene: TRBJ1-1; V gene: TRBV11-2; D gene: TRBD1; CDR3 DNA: TGTGCCAGCAGCCCCCGGGACAGCCTGAACACTGAAGCTTTCTTT; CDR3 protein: CASSPRDSLNTEAFF
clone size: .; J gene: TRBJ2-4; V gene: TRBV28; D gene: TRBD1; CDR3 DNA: TGTGCCAGCAGTTGGGGACAGGGGAGGAACATTCAGTACTTC; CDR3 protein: CASSWGQGRNIQYF
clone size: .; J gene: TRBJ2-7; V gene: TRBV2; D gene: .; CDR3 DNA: TGTGCCAGCAGTGAACAGGGTGTCCCCCATTACGAGCAGTACTTC; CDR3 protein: CASSEQGVPHYEQYF
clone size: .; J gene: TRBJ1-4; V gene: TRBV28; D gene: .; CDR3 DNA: TGTGCCAGCAGCCGCGCATCGGATGCAACTAATGAAAAACTGTTTTTT; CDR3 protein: CASSRASDATNEKLFF
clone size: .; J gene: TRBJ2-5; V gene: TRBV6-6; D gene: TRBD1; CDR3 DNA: TGTGCCAGCAGTGACAGGGGCGCGGAGACCCAGTACTTC; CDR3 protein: CASSDRGAETQYF
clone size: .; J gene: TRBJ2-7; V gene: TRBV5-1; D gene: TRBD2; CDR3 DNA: TGCGCCAGCAGCTTGTGGGGGACTAGCGGGATATACGAGCAGTACTTC; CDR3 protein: CASSLWGTSGIYEQYF
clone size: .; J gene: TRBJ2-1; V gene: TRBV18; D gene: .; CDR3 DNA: TGTGCCAGCTCTCTAGACAGCAGCGCTTACAATGAGCAGTTCTTC; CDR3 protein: CASSLDSSAYNEQFF
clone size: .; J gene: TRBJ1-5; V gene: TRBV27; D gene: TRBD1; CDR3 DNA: TGTGCCAGCAGTTCTACAGGGGGCGGTGGGCTCTCAAGCAATCAGCCCCAGCATTTT; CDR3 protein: CASSSTGGGGLSSNQPQHF
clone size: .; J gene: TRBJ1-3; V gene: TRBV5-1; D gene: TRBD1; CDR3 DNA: TGCGCCAGCAGCTTGTGGCTCCAACAGGGGAGATTTGGAAACACCATATATTTT; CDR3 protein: CASSLWLQQGRFGNTIYF
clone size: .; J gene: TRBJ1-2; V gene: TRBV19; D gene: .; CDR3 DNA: TGTGCCAGTAGAGAGGCAGGGACCTTAAACTATGGCTACACCTTC; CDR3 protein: CASREAGTLNYGYTF
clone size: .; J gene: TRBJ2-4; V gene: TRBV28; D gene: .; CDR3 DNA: TGTGCCAGCAGCCATACCATCGGATACATTCAGTACTTC; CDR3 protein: CASSHTIGYIQYF
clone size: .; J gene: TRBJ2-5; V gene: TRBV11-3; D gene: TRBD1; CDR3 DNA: TGTGCCAGCAGCCGGACAGGGGTACAAGAGACCCAGTACTTC; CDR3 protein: CASSRTGVQETQYF
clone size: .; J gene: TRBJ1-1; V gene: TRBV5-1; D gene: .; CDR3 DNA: TGCGCCAGCAGCTTACAGGACCCTCGAATGGACACTGAAGCTTTCTTT; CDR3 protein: CASSLQDPRMDTEAFF
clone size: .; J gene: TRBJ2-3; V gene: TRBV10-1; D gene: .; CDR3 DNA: TGCGCCAGCAGTGAGTCAGTGCAAGCAGATACGCAGTATTTT; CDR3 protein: CASSESVQADTQYF
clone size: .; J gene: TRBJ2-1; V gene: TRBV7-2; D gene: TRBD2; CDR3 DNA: TGTGCCAGCAGCCCGAGCCTAGCGGGAGCTGACAATGAGCAGTTCTTC; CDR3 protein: CASSPSLAGADNEQFF
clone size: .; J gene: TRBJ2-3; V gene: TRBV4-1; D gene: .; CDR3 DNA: TGCGCCAGCAGCCAAGGTGGACCAGCGGATACGCAGTATTTT; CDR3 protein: CASSQGGPADTQYF
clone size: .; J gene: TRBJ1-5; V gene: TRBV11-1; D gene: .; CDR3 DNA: TGTGCCAGCAGCTTAGGAGGGGATCAGCCCCAGCATTTT; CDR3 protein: CASSLGGDQPQHF
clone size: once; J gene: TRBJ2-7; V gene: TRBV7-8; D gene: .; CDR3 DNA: TGTGCCAGCAGCTTAGTCGGTAGCACAAGCTCCTACGAGCAGTACTTC; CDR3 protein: CASSLVGSTSSYEQYF
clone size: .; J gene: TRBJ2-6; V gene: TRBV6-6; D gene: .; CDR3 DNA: TGTGCCAGCAGCTCTGGGGCCAACGTCCTGACTTTC; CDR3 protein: CASSSGANVLTF
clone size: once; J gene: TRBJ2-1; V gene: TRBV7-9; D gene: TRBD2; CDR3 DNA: TGTGCCAGCAGCCCTACCGTGGGAGCGGGAGGGGTGGGTAGGCAGTTCTTC; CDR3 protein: CASSPTVGAGGVGRQFF
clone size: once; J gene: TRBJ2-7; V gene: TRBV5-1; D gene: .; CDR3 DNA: TGCGCCAGCAGCTTGGGGGCAGGGACCTTTTACGAGCAGTACTTC; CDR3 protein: CASSLGAGTFYEQYF
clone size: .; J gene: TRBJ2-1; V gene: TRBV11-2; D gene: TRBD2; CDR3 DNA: TGTGCCAGCAGCTTAGAGCTGCCTAGCGGGAGGTCCTACAATGAGCAGTTCTTC; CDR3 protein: CASSLELPSGRSYNEQFF
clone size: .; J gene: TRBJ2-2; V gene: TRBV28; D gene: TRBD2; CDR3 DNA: TGTGCCAGCAGGTCTCGACTAGCGGGAGGGACCGGGGAGCTGTTTTTT; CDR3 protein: CASRSRLAGGTGELFF
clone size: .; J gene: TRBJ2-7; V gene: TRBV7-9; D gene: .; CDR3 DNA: TGTGCCAGCAGCCCCCAGGGGCGCGACGAGCAGTACTTC; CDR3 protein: CASSPQGRDEQYF
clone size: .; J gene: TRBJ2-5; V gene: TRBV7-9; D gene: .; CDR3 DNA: TGTGCCAGCAGCTTAGGTGGGGGGCTCACTCAAGAGACCCAGTACTTC; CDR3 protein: CASSLGGGLTQETQYF
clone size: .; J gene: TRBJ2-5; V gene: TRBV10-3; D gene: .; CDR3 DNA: TGTGCCATCAGTGATAGGACCCAAGAGACCCAGTACTTC; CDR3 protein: CAISDRTQETQYF
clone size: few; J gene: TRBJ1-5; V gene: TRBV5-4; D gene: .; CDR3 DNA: TGTGCCAGCAGCTTGGATCAAAGGCAGCCCCAGCATTTT; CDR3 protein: CASSLDQRQPQHF
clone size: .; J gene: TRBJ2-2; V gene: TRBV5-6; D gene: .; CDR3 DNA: TGTGCCAGCAGGGTGGGATCCGGACAGAACACCGGGGAGCTGTTTTTT; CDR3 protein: CASRVGSGQNTGELFF
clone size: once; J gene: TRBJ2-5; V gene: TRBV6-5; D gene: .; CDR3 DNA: TGTGCCAGCAGTTATTCCAGCAAGGTCGGAGAGACCCAGTACTTC; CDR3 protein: CASSYSSKVGETQYF